Listed below are T cell receptor beta chains from one sample, sequenced in a study of T cell repertoires in cytomegalovirus infection. MiXCR was run by TCRdb on the reads, yielding one entry per CDR3 protein. The repertoire has more than 500,000 distinct CDR3 sequences, about 15% of them found once; the top ten carry more than 20%. Sequencing was done on a sample of CD8+ T cells from PBMCs. Receptor source: a human donor in good health (CMV status not recorded). Some clones in this sample may be carry-over from other donors' samples. Each CDR3 is given with its conserved first and last residue. A D gene is named only where the DNA matches it firmly. Expanded clones get a size class; other rows say once, few or many, or leave the size out.

CDR3aa: CASSFQLPGQGNEKLFF; CDR3nt: TGTGCCAGCAGTTTTCAGCTCCCGGGACAGGGGAATGAAAAACTGTTTTTT; abundance: many; v_gene: TRBV28; d_gene: TRBD1; j_gene: TRBJ1-4; len: 17
CDR3aa: CAWSPLTSIGELFF; CDR3nt: TGTGCCTGGAGTCCTCTGACTAGCATCGGGGAGCTGTTTTTT; abundance: .; v_gene: TRBV30; d_gene: TRBD2; j_gene: TRBJ2-2; len: 14
CDR3aa: CASSAAGKLGYTF; CDR3nt: TGTGCCAGCAGCGCCGCAGGGAAATTAGGCTACACCTTC; abundance: .; v_gene: TRBV25-1; d_gene: .; j_gene: TRBJ1-2; len: 13
CDR3aa: CASSLSSGGAPDTQYF; CDR3nt: TGTGCCAGCAGCCTTTCTAGCGGGGGGGCACCAGATACGCAGTATTTT; abundance: few; v_gene: TRBV4-1; d_gene: TRBD2; j_gene: TRBJ2-3; len: 16
CDR3aa: CASSPDTENYEQYF; CDR3nt: TGTGCCAGCAGCCCGGACACCGAAAACTACGAGCAGTACTTC; abundance: .; v_gene: TRBV5-6; d_gene: .; j_gene: TRBJ2-7; len: 14
CDR3aa: CASSLEVRDYEQFF; CDR3nt: TGTGCCAGCAGCTTAGAGGTCAGGGACTATGAGCAGTTCTTC; abundance: few; v_gene: TRBV7-9; d_gene: .; j_gene: TRBJ2-1; len: 14
CDR3aa: CASSEGDWIGNQPQHF; CDR3nt: TGTGCCAGCAGTGAAGGAGATTGGATTGGCAATCAGCCCCAGCATTTT; abundance: .; v_gene: TRBV6-1; d_gene: .; j_gene: TRBJ1-5; len: 16
CDR3aa: CASSLSNYNEQFF; CDR3nt: TGTGCCAGCAGCTTGTCCAATTACAATGAGCAGTTCTTC; abundance: few; v_gene: TRBV5-6; d_gene: .; j_gene: TRBJ2-1; len: 13
CDR3aa: CATRVREGFTDTQYF; CDR3nt: TGTGCCACACGGGTCCGGGAGGGATTCACAGATACGCAGTATTTT; abundance: .; v_gene: TRBV2; d_gene: TRBD2; j_gene: TRBJ2-3; len: 15
CDR3aa: CASSLRTARRVYGYTF; CDR3nt: TGTGCCAGCAGCTTACGGACAGCTAGGAGGGTTTATGGCTACACCTTC; abundance: .; v_gene: TRBV5-6; d_gene: .; j_gene: TRBJ1-2; len: 16
CDR3aa: CASSFQRDEQFF; CDR3nt: TGTGCCAGCAGCTTCCAGCGGGATGAGCAGTTCTTC; abundance: few; v_gene: TRBV5-6; d_gene: .; j_gene: TRBJ2-1; len: 12
CDR3aa: CDSSRSSYNEQFF; CDR3nt: TGCGACAGCAGCCGTAGCTCCTACAATGAGCAGTTCTTC; abundance: once; v_gene: TRBV5-1; d_gene: .; j_gene: TRBJ2-1; len: 13
CDR3aa: CASSLTLNQPQHF; CDR3nt: TGTGCCAGCAGTTTAACCCTAAATCAGCCCCAGCATTTT; abundance: .; v_gene: TRBV12-3/TRBV12-4; d_gene: .; j_gene: TRBJ1-5; len: 13
CDR3aa: CAISGWTGGNTEAFF; CDR3nt: TGTGCCATCAGTGGATGGACAGGGGGAAACACTGAAGCTTTCTTT; abundance: many; v_gene: TRBV10-3; d_gene: TRBD1; j_gene: TRBJ1-1; len: 15
CDR3aa: CASWDRTYEQYF; CDR3nt: TGTGCCAGCTGGGACAGAACCTACGAGCAGTACTTC; abundance: many; v_gene: TRBV7-8; d_gene: TRBD1; j_gene: TRBJ2-7; len: 12
CDR3aa: CASSEVWTRESYEQYF; CDR3nt: TGTGCCAGCAGTGAAGTGTGGACTAGGGAATCCTACGAGCAGTACTTC; abundance: .; v_gene: TRBV6-1; d_gene: TRBD2; j_gene: TRBJ2-7; len: 16
CDR3aa: CASSLVGQGLRTDTQYF; CDR3nt: TGTGCCAGCAGTTTAGTTGGACAGGGGCTACGCACAGATACGCAGTATTTT; abundance: many; v_gene: TRBV28; d_gene: TRBD1; j_gene: TRBJ2-3; len: 17
CDR3aa: CASRPLTNQPQHF; CDR3nt: TGTGCCAGTAGACCCCTTACGAATCAGCCCCAGCATTTT; abundance: few; v_gene: TRBV19; d_gene: .; j_gene: TRBJ1-5; len: 13
CDR3aa: CASSERTTNEQFF; CDR3nt: TGTGCCAGCAGCGAGAGGACTACAAATGAGCAGTTCTTC; abundance: few; v_gene: TRBV9; d_gene: .; j_gene: TRBJ2-1; len: 13
CDR3aa: CASSSGTEISYNEQFF; CDR3nt: TGTGCCAGCAGCTCGGGGACAGAGATTTCCTACAATGAGCAGTTCTTC; abundance: many; v_gene: TRBV11-3; d_gene: TRBD1; j_gene: TRBJ2-1; len: 16
CDR3aa: CASSSPTGVESYEQYF; CDR3nt: TGTGCCAGCAGCTCGCCTACGGGGGTTGAATCCTACGAGCAGTACTTC; abundance: .; v_gene: TRBV11-2; d_gene: .; j_gene: TRBJ2-7; len: 16
CDR3aa: CASSHRLAGTNTGELFF; CDR3nt: TGCGCCAGCAGCCATCGACTCGCGGGGACGAACACCGGGGAGCTGTTTTTT; abundance: .; v_gene: TRBV5-1; d_gene: .; j_gene: TRBJ2-2; len: 17
CDR3aa: CASSPRGDMNTEAFF; CDR3nt: TGCGCCAGCAGCCCTCGGGGAGACATGAACACTGAAGCTTTCTTT; abundance: .; v_gene: TRBV5-1; d_gene: .; j_gene: TRBJ1-1; len: 15
CDR3aa: CSVAGGTTDTQYF; CDR3nt: TGCAGCGTTGCGGGAGGAACAACAGATACGCAGTATTTT; abundance: few; v_gene: TRBV29-1; d_gene: TRBD2; j_gene: TRBJ2-3; len: 13
CDR3aa: CATSSFQPGTRISYEQYF; CDR3nt: TGTGCCACCAGCAGTTTTCAACCCGGGACCCGCATCTCCTACGAGCAGTACTTC; abundance: many; v_gene: TRBV15; d_gene: .; j_gene: TRBJ2-7; len: 18
CDR3aa: CASSLRDEQYF; CDR3nt: TGTGCCAGCAGCTTACGGGACGAGCAGTACTTC; abundance: many; v_gene: TRBV7-9; d_gene: .; j_gene: TRBJ2-7; len: 11
CDR3aa: CASSFSTGTYEQYF; CDR3nt: TGTGCCAGCAGTTTCTCGACAGGTACCTACGAGCAGTACTTC; abundance: many; v_gene: TRBV27; d_gene: .; j_gene: TRBJ2-7; len: 14
CDR3aa: CASSLEARASGNTIYF; CDR3nt: TGTGCCAGCAGCTTAGAGGCCAGGGCGTCTGGAAACACCATATATTTT; abundance: few; v_gene: TRBV11-2; d_gene: .; j_gene: TRBJ1-3; len: 16
CDR3aa: CASSRQGASYNSPLHF; CDR3nt: TGTGCCAGCAGCCGACAGGGGGCTTCCTATAATTCACCCCTCCACTTT; abundance: .; v_gene: TRBV28; d_gene: TRBD1; j_gene: TRBJ1-6; len: 16
CDR3aa: CASSLLPGSQPQHF; CDR3nt: TGTGCCAGCAGCTTATTACCAGGGAGCCAGCCCCAGCATTTT; abundance: .; v_gene: TRBV11-2; d_gene: .; j_gene: TRBJ1-5; len: 14
CDR3aa: CASSPAPSLYEQYF; CDR3nt: TGTGCCAGCAGCCCCGCCCCTAGCCTCTACGAGCAGTACTTC; abundance: many; v_gene: TRBV27; d_gene: .; j_gene: TRBJ2-7; len: 14
CDR3aa: CSARASETPSYEQYF; CDR3nt: TGCAGTGCTAGAGCCTCAGAAACTCCCTCCTACGAGCAGTACTTC; abundance: few; v_gene: TRBV20-1; d_gene: .; j_gene: TRBJ2-7; len: 15
CDR3aa: CASSQRQGGTRDGELFF; CDR3nt: TGTGCCAGCAGCCAAAGGCAGGGGGGGACCCGGGACGGGGAGCTGTTTTTT; abundance: .; v_gene: TRBV4-2; d_gene: .; j_gene: TRBJ2-2; len: 17
CDR3aa: CSVEGAGGANVLTF; CDR3nt: TGCAGCGTTGAAGGGGCAGGTGGGGCCAACGTCCTGACTTTC; abundance: many; v_gene: TRBV29-1; d_gene: .; j_gene: TRBJ2-6; len: 14
CDR3aa: CSARPVDLNNEQFF; CDR3nt: TGCAGTGCTAGACCCGTTGACCTAAACAATGAGCAGTTCTTC; abundance: few; v_gene: TRBV20-1; d_gene: .; j_gene: TRBJ2-1; len: 14
CDR3aa: CASSPAVTEAFF; CDR3nt: TGTGCCAGCAGCCCCGCGGTCACTGAAGCTTTCTTT; abundance: .; v_gene: TRBV7-9; d_gene: .; j_gene: TRBJ1-1; len: 12
CDR3aa: CASSPYRGQYNEQFF; CDR3nt: TGTGCCAGCAGCCCGTACAGGGGGCAATACAATGAGCAGTTCTTC; abundance: many; v_gene: TRBV7-3; d_gene: TRBD1; j_gene: TRBJ2-1; len: 15
CDR3aa: CARSGTEHTGELFF; CDR3nt: TGTGCCAGATCCGGGACAGAACACACCGGGGAGCTGTTTTTT; abundance: few; v_gene: TRBV2; d_gene: TRBD1; j_gene: TRBJ2-2; len: 14
CDR3aa: CASRNRDRPEANYGYTF; CDR3nt: TGTGCCAGCAGGAACCGGGACAGGCCAGAGGCTAACTATGGCTACACCTTC; abundance: .; v_gene: TRBV6-1; d_gene: TRBD1; j_gene: TRBJ1-2; len: 17
CDR3aa: CASSFVGLILVSGNTIYF; CDR3nt: TGTGCCAGCAGTTTTGTTGGCCTAATCCTAGTCTCTGGAAACACCATATATTTT; abundance: few; v_gene: TRBV12-3/TRBV12-4; d_gene: .; j_gene: TRBJ1-3; len: 18
CDR3aa: CASSPTWGTEAFF; CDR3nt: TGTGCCAGCAGCCCGACATGGGGCACTGAAGCTTTCTTT; abundance: many; v_gene: TRBV7-2; d_gene: .; j_gene: TRBJ1-1; len: 13
CDR3aa: CASSLGPGGGAYEQFF; CDR3nt: TGTGCCAGCAGCTTGGGGCCAGGCGGGGGGGCTTATGAGCAGTTCTTC; abundance: few; v_gene: TRBV5-4; d_gene: TRBD2; j_gene: TRBJ2-1; len: 16
CDR3aa: CASSDASGNTYEQYF; CDR3nt: TGTGCCAGCAGTGACGCTAGCGGGAATACCTACGAGCAGTACTTC; abundance: many; v_gene: TRBV6-5; d_gene: TRBD2; j_gene: TRBJ2-7; len: 15
CDR3aa: CASSQEQDDIADTQYF; CDR3nt: TGTGCCAGCAGCCAAGAACAAGACGATATCGCAGATACGCAGTATTTT; abundance: few; v_gene: TRBV3-1; d_gene: .; j_gene: TRBJ2-3; len: 16
CDR3aa: CASSLGEGVEFF; CDR3nt: TGTGCCAGCAGCTTGGGTGAGGGGGTAGAGTTCTTC; abundance: .; v_gene: TRBV11-2; d_gene: .; j_gene: TRBJ2-1; len: 12
CDR3aa: CAISKGRGTEAFF; CDR3nt: TGTGCCATCAGTAAGGGCCGGGGCACTGAAGCTTTCTTT; abundance: .; v_gene: TRBV10-3; d_gene: .; j_gene: TRBJ1-1; len: 13
CDR3aa: CASSLWASNQPQHF; CDR3nt: TGTGCCAGCAGTTTATGGGCCAGCAATCAGCCCCAGCATTTT; abundance: .; v_gene: TRBV28; d_gene: .; j_gene: TRBJ1-5; len: 14
CDR3aa: CASKAGGDYGYTF; CDR3nt: TGTGCCAGCAAGGCAGGGGGCGACTATGGCTACACCTTC; abundance: many; v_gene: TRBV28; d_gene: TRBD1; j_gene: TRBJ1-2; len: 13
CDR3aa: CASSHITSSGNTIYF; CDR3nt: TGTGCCAGCAGCCATATAACAAGCTCTGGAAACACCATATATTTT; abundance: many; v_gene: TRBV7-9; d_gene: .; j_gene: TRBJ1-3; len: 15
CDR3aa: CAWSVGSVYQETQYF; CDR3nt: TGTGCCTGGAGTGTAGGATCAGTGTACCAAGAGACCCAGTACTTC; abundance: few; v_gene: TRBV30; d_gene: .; j_gene: TRBJ2-5; len: 15
CDR3aa: CASSRPYSGGPGNEQFF; CDR3nt: TGCGCCAGCAGCCGCCCTTACTCGGGAGGGCCTGGCAATGAGCAGTTCTTC; abundance: .; v_gene: TRBV4-1; d_gene: TRBD2; j_gene: TRBJ2-1; len: 17
CDR3aa: CSAREVGSWGTDTQYF; CDR3nt: TGCAGTGCTAGAGAGGTCGGGAGTTGGGGCACAGATACGCAGTATTTT; abundance: few; v_gene: TRBV20-1; d_gene: .; j_gene: TRBJ2-3; len: 16
CDR3aa: CASNPRGGVMNTEAFF; CDR3nt: TGCGCCAGCAACCCTCGGGGGGGCGTCATGAACACTGAAGCTTTCTTT; abundance: many; v_gene: TRBV5-1; d_gene: .; j_gene: TRBJ1-1; len: 16
CDR3aa: CASRESRNEQFF; CDR3nt: TGTGCCAGCAGGGAGAGTAGGAATGAGCAGTTCTTC; abundance: many; v_gene: TRBV6-1; d_gene: .; j_gene: TRBJ2-1; len: 12